The sequence of this TCR beta chain was determined in a study of PD-1 blockade in classical Hodgkin lymphoma. Study-level information: Patients in the cohort were put on intravenous nivolumab, 3 mg/kg every 2 weeks.

This clone came up a few times. Time point: cycle 4 day 1 (C4D1), after less than seven weeks of nivolumab. Relapses following autologous stem cell transplantation were seen in all patients, with brentuximab vedotin exposure varying. Generated by immunoSEQ multiplex PCR, the TCRdb table keeps only in-frame clones and is missing some. This sample has around 9,600 clones, with roughly 89% found just once. This specimen was peripheral blood mononuclear cells (PBMCs), taken before the fourth cycle of nivolumab. This sequence originates from a human donor with classical Hodgkin lymphoma.

The CDR3 spells CASSEGATGGHRIHF. As DNA, the CDR3 is TGTGCCAGCAGCGAGGGGGCTACAGGGGGCCATAGGATCCACTTT. V usage is TRBV7-2 and J usage is TRBJ1-6; 9 bases are a match to TRBD1. V gave up 5 bases and J gave up 17 bases; unmatched junction bases: 16. From germline, CDR1 is SGHTA and CDR2 FQGNSA. The CDR3 loop spans 15 amino acids.